The next 13 T cell receptor beta chains were all read from a single sample in a study of cytomegalovirus exposure and HLA in healthy donors. The PCR made use of 60 Vbeta and 13 Jbeta primers. Repertoires were generated with immunoSEQ multiplex PCR, while TCRdb's copy carries only in-frame clones and drops some. The table has some 130,000 clones, 76% seen once; the top ten hold roughly 3%. The sequencing sample was made of PBMCs. Every receptor here comes from a middle-aged man in good health and CMV-seronegative.

This clone was counted only a few times. The rearrangement links TRBV2 to TRBJ2-7; a possible D gene is TRBD2 (5 bases). Between the trimmed V and J ends, which lost 7 bases and 10 bases, there was a span of 20 bases. This CDR3 is 13 amino acids long. CDR1 and CDR2 from the germline V gene are SNHLY and FYNNEI. In DNA form, the CDR3 reads TGTGCCAGCAATTACGGCCGAGAGGGCGAACAGTACTTC. Its protein product is CASNYGREGEQYF.

V is TRBV6-5 and J is TRBJ2-1, with D hard to call. CDR3 length: 15 amino acids. CDR1 MNHEY and CDR2 SVGAGI come from the germline V gene. V gave up 2 bases and J gave up 0 bases, with 8 bases separating them. The chain's CDR3 is CASSYQSDSYNEQFF. The DNA of the CDR3 is TGTGCCAGCAGTTACCAGTCTGACTCCTACAATGAGCAGTTCTTC.

J is TRBJ2-7 and V is TRBV4-1; 7 bases match TRBD2. The J segment lost 4 bases and the V segment lost 0 bases, leaving 3 bases of the junction unmatched. Looked up from germline, CDR1 is MGHRA and CDR2 is YSYEKL. This CDR3 contains 14 residues. The CDR3 DNA sequence: TGCGCCAGCAGCCAAGATCCAGCGGGATACGAGCAGTACTTC. This sequence encodes CASSQDPAGYEQYF.

The CDR3 sequence: CATSRATGGSQPQHF. CDR3 coding DNA: TGTGCCACCAGCAGAGCCACAGGGGGCAGTCAGCCCCAGCATTTT. V usage is TRBV15 and J usage is TRBJ1-5; the match to TRBD1 covers 9 bases. The CDR3 is 15 residues long. The V segment lost 1 base and the J segment 6 bases; nucleotides outside the gene matches: 4. The germline gives CDR1 LNHNV, CDR2 YYDKDF (reference sequence).

CDR3 region: CASSSRGGAASGANVLTF. DNA for the CDR3: TGTGCCAGCAGCTCCCGGGGGGGGGCGGCATCTGGGGCCAACGTCCTGACTTTC. The chain employs TRBV7-9 and TRBJ2-6, with 8 bases identical to TRBD2. Germline loops: CDR1 SEHNR, CDR2 FQNEAQ (reference sequence). The CDR3 spans 18 residues. After removal of 4 bases from V and 1 base from J, the junction contained 9 bases not matched to a gene.

V is TRBV10-3 and J is TRBJ1-5; D might be TRBD1 (5 bases). Trimming pared 6 bases from V and 2 bases from J, leaving 11 bases between. This CDR3 has 14 amino acids. The germline V gene has CDR1 ENHRY and CDR2 SYGVKD. The CDR3 coding sequence is TGTGCCATCAGCAAATCGACAGGCAATCAGCCCCAGCATTTT. Residues: CAISKSTGNQPQHF.

The rearrangement links TRBV4-1 to TRBJ1-2, with 7 bases identical to TRBD1. V was clipped by 3 bases and J by 8 bases; unmatched bases: 15. Germline assignment: CDR1 MGHRA and CDR2 YSYEKL. CDR3 size: 16 residues. This chain's CDR3 is CASSQGWGQTYIGYTF. The CDR3 DNA reads TGCGCCAGCAGCCAGGGTTGGGGACAGACGTACATCGGCTACACCTTC.

The genes are TRBV27 and TRBJ2-1; 11 nucleotides align to TRBD2. The CDR3 contains 15 residues. V gave up 8 bases and J gave up 11 bases; unmatched junction bases: 14. CDR1 and CDR2 (germline): MNHEY, SMNVEV (reference sequence). Here the CDR3 DNA reads TGTGCCAGCGGAGAACTAGCGGGGGCCACCCCGAAGCAGTTCTTC. Translating gives CASGELAGATPKQFF.

The chain employs TRBV7-2 and TRBJ2-1, with D uncertain. The CDR3 is 14 amino acids. The germline V gene has CDR1 SGHTA and CDR2 FQGNSA. Trimming took off 1 base at V and 2 bases at J, with 6 bases between the two ends. The CDR3 DNA is TGTGCCAGCAGCTTAGTTAGTACCTACAATGAGCAGTTCTTC. This gives the protein CASSLVSTYNEQFF.

V gene TRBV4-1 combines with J gene TRBJ2-7; 7 nucleotides line up with TRBD1. Trimming at V came to 1 base and at J to 7 bases, leaving 4 bases not matched to a gene. The CDR3 is 13 residues long. Germline V CDR1 and CDR2: MGHRA, YSYEKL. CDR3 DNA sequence: TGCGCCAGCAGCCAAGCACAGGGGTGGGAGCAGTACTTC. Encoded protein: CASSQAQGWEQYF.

V gene TRBV6-1 combines with J gene TRBJ2-5; 8 positions match TRBD2. The CDR3 extends over 14 amino acids. Per the germline V gene, CDR1 is MNHNS and CDR2 is SASEGT. Unmatched junction bases numbered 9, after V lost 7 bases and J lost 5 bases. CDR3 amino acids: CASISGALRETQYF. The CDR3 DNA reads TGTGCCAGCATTAGCGGGGCCCTCCGGGAGACCCAGTACTTC.

V and J are TRBV29-1 and TRBJ2-7, with D perhaps matching TRBD1 (6 bases). Germline V CDR1 and CDR2: SQVTM, ANQGSEA. Trimming removed 3 bases at V and 2 bases at J, with 11 bases between. The CDR3 covers 13 residues. This chain's CDR3 is CSVDRQGTYEQYF. The CDR3 nucleotides read TGCAGCGTTGATCGGCAGGGGACCTACGAGCAGTACTTC.

J is TRBJ2-7 and V is TRBV5-6, with unresolved D. Germline lookup yields CDR1 SGHDT and CDR2 YYEEEE. V was cut by 0 bases and J by 0 bases, with 10 bases left in between. The CDR3 has 15 amino acids. The chain's CDR3 is CASSLGPRSSYEQYF. CDR3 nucleotides: TGTGCCAGCAGCTTGGGTCCGCGGAGCTCCTACGAGCAGTACTTC.